This passage covers 32 T cell receptor beta chains from one sample sequenced in a study of blood T cell repertoires in COVID-19. Sequenced by immunoSEQ multiplex PCR; TCRdb stores in-frame clones only, minus some. Among about 320,000 clones listed, about 82% were seen once. Specimen: peripheral blood. These receptors were obtained from a human donor in a cohort sampled during active COVID-19.

The table lists this clone with a few counts. This chain connects TRBV7-2 to TRBJ2-1; a weak D match, TRBD2 (7 bases). In germline, CDR1 is SGHTA, CDR2 FQGNSA. Trimming removed 0 bases at V and 4 bases at J, with 10 bases between. The CDR3 contains 15 residues. The CDR3 DNA follows: TGTGCCAGCAGCTTAGCGGCGGGGGCATACAATGAGCAGTTCTTC. It yields the protein CASSLAAGAYNEQFF.

The CDR3 region is CASSQDRTGGRYEQYF. CDR3 bases: TGCGCCAGCAGCCAAGACCGGACAGGGGGCCGTTACGAGCAGTACTTC. The rearrangement uses TRBV4-1 and TRBJ2-7, with 11 bases identical to TRBD1. The J segment lost 4 bases and the V segment lost 0 bases, leaving 5 bases of the junction unmatched. Germline V gene lookup returns CDR1 MGHRA and CDR2 YSYEKL. The CDR3 extends over 16 amino acids.

This clone appeared a few times. V usage is TRBV5-4 and J usage is TRBJ1-5, with D uncertain. Germline lookup yields CDR1 SGHNT and CDR2 YYREEE (reference sequence). This CDR3 is built from 13 residues. The V gene lost 2 bases and the J gene lost 4 bases, with 7 bases spanning the gap. For the CDR3, the DNA is TGTGCCAGCAGCTTCCTCCCTAATCAGCCCCAGCATTTT. It encodes CASSFLPNQPQHF.

The chain employs TRBV5-6 and TRBJ1-1, with D tentatively TRBD1 (5 bases). V gave up 4 bases and J gave up 1 base, with 8 bases separating them. Germline loops: CDR1 SGHDT, CDR2 YYEEEE. CDR3 length: 13 residues. CDR3: CASSRGRNTEAFF. CDR3 DNA sequence: TGTGCCAGCAGCCGGGGGAGGAACACTGAAGCTTTCTTT.

This sequence joins TRBV24-1 and TRBJ2-7; 16 bases line up with TRBD2. After removal of 2 bases from V and 2 bases from J, the junction contained 2 bases not matched to a gene. Germline values: CDR1 KGHDR, CDR2 SFDVKD. The CDR3 covers 17 residues. CDR3 DNA sequence: TGTGCCACCAGTGATTCGGGACTAGCGGGGGGGACCTACGAGCAGTACTTC. This translates into CATSDSGLAGGTYEQYF.

The table lists this clone with a few counts. The chain carries TRBV25-1 and TRBJ2-7; TRBD2 is a possible D gene (6 bases). Germline V lookup: CDR1 MGHDK, CDR2 SYGVNS. With 8 bases removed from V and 12 bases from J, the gap between germline ends came to 17 bases. This CDR3 is built from 11 residues. The CDR3 here is CASGTGALAYF. For the CDR3, the DNA is TGTGCCAGCGGGACGGGAGCCCTGGCGTACTTC.

CDR3 coding DNA: TGTGCCAGCAGCTTAGGACAGGGCAATGAGCAGTTCTTC. Translation gives CASSLGQGNEQFF. The rearrangement uses TRBV7-7 and TRBJ2-1; 7 bases match TRBD1. Germline V lookup: CDR1 SSHAT, CDR2 FNYEAQ (reference sequence). The J segment lost 6 bases and the V segment lost 1 base, leaving 0 bases of the junction unmatched. CDR3 length equals 13 residues.

The chain combines TRBV13 with TRBJ2-1; possible D gene TRBD1, 6 bases. V lost 5 bases, J lost 6 bases, and 20 bases lay in between. Germline lookup yields CDR1 PRHDT and CDR2 FYEKMQ (reference sequence). The CDR3 has 16 amino acids. CDR3: CASSPPGTRFGNEQFF. Here the CDR3 DNA reads TGTGCCAGCAGCCCCCCCGGGACACGGTTTGGCAATGAGCAGTTCTTC.

Only one count was recorded for this clone. This chain joins TRBV9 and TRBJ2-1; possible D gene TRBD2, 6 bases. The V gene's germline CDR1 is SGDLS and CDR2 YYNGEE. Trimming pared 0 bases from V and 9 bases from J, leaving 19 bases between. The length of the CDR3 is 16 residues. The CDR3 DNA sequence: TGTGCCAGCAGCGTAGGGAATAGCGGCCACAAGGGTGAGCAGTTCTTC. Translation gives CASSVGNSGHKGEQFF.

J is TRBJ1-5 and V is TRBV24-1; D unclear. This CDR3 contains 14 residues. V was pared by 10 bases and J by 0 bases, with 12 bases between. Germline loops: CDR1 KGHDR, CDR2 SFDVKD. The CDR3 DNA reads TGTGCCACGGCGACGGGATATAGCAATCAGCCCCAGCATTTT. This sequence encodes CATATGYSNQPQHF.

The CDR3 loop is CASRSSWDYGYTF. DNA for the CDR3: TGTGCCAGCCGGTCTAGTTGGGACTATGGCTACACCTTC. This chain joins TRBV11-2 and TRBJ1-2; the D is unclear. V gave up 8 bases and J gave up 3 bases, with 13 bases separating them. Germline V CDR1 and CDR2: SGHAT, FQNNGV. There are 13 residues in the CDR3.

The V gene is TRBV5-4, the J gene TRBJ2-5, with D tentatively TRBD1 (5 bases). The CDR3 sequence is 15 residues long. Deletions cut 4 bases from V and 5 bases from J, with 18 bases between. Germline CDR1 SGHNT, CDR2 YYREEE (reference sequence). The CDR3 protein is CASSPRTPRMETQYF. In nucleotides, the CDR3 is TGTGCCAGCAGCCCAAGGACACCCCGGATGGAGACCCAGTACTTC.

The chain joins TRBV5-4 to TRBJ2-7, with TRBD1 identical over 10 bases. V dropped 5 bases and J dropped 4; count of bases not matched to a gene: 6. Germline V CDR1 and CDR2: SGHNT, YYREEE (reference sequence). CDR3 length: 14 amino acids. The CDR3 here is CASSFPGQGYEQYF. The CDR3 DNA is TGTGCCAGCAGTTTCCCGGGACAGGGGTACGAGCAGTACTTC.

Notes on this clone: One end of the junction fails to match germline, which may point to a read error. V is TRBV24-1 and J is TRBJ2-2, with 9 bases identical to TRBD1. Germline CDR1 is KGHDR and CDR2 is SFDVKD. The CDR3 runs to 16 residues. The CDR3 protein is CATKRKPGQGRRGAVF. DNA of the CDR3: TGTGCCACCAAGAGAAAACCGGGACAGGGCCGACGGGGAGCTGTTTTT.

This chain links TRBV11-2 with TRBJ2-1; 9 nucleotides agree with TRBD2. Germline V gene sequence: CDR1 SGHAT, CDR2 FQNNGV. The length of the CDR3 is 16 residues. V lost 0 bases to trimming and J lost 8 bases; unmatched junction nucleotides: 8. The CDR3 bases are TGTGCCAGCAGCTTAGATAGGCTAGCGGGGAGGGATGAGCAGTTCTTC. It translates to CASSLDRLAGRDEQFF.

Notes on this clone: At one end, the junction sequence differs from germline, possibly due to a read error. The gene calls are TRBV2 and TRBJ2-3, with D possibly being TRBD2 (7 bases). The CDR3 length is 12 residues. In germline, CDR1 is SNHLY, CDR2 FYNNEI. CDR3 residues: CANRGDGAGAIF. For the CDR3, the DNA is TGTGCCAATAGAGGGGATGGGGCGGGGGCAATTTTT.

The J gene is TRBJ2-7, the V gene TRBV2, with 8 nucleotides matching TRBD1. The J segment lost 9 bases and the V segment lost 9 bases, leaving 7 bases of the junction unmatched. CDR1 and CDR2 from the germline V gene are SNHLY and FYNNEI. CDR3 length: 11 amino acids. The CDR3 sequence is CARGTGGVQYF. In DNA, the CDR3 is TGTGCCAGGGGGACAGGTGGAGTGCAGTACTTC.

The CDR3 spells CASSRTAYEQYF. Written as DNA, the CDR3 is TGTGCCAGCAGCCGGACAGCCTACGAGCAGTACTTC. The V call is TRBV7-8, the J call TRBJ2-7; the D gene is possibly TRBD1 (6 bases). CDR1 is SGHVS and CDR2 is FQNEAQ in the germline V gene. Trimming took 5 bases from V and 2 from J, leaving 7 bases between them. This CDR3 contains 12 residues.

A few counts support this clone. The genes are TRBV5-1 and TRBJ1-2, with D perhaps matching TRBD1 (5 bases). Between the trimmed V and J ends, which lost 1 base and 2 bases, there was a span of 9 bases. This CDR3 is 14 amino acids long. CDR1 SGHRS and CDR2 YFSETQ come from the germline V gene. CDR3: CASSLSGANYGYTF. CDR3 nucleotide sequence: TGCGCCAGCAGCTTGAGTGGGGCAAACTATGGCTACACCTTC.

This clone was recorded only once. The rearrangement joins TRBV30 to TRBJ2-3, with D perhaps TRBD2 (7 bases). Trimming shortened V by 7 bases and J by 9 bases, and 17 bases separated the two germline ends. CDR1 and CDR2 (germline): GTSNPN, SVGIG (reference sequence). This CDR3 is built from 12 residues. The CDR3 loop reads CASLGGRETQYF. CDR3 nucleotides: TGTGCCTCATTGGGGGGGCGGGAGACGCAGTATTTT.

The chain links TRBV2 to TRBJ1-5; 8 nucleotides line up with TRBD1. Germline V lookup: CDR1 SNHLY, CDR2 FYNNEI. V lost 7 bases, J lost 5 bases, and 13 bases stayed unmatched. CDR3 length equals 16 residues. CDR3 DNA sequence: TGTGCCAGCACTAGGGCAGGGGGCCTTCCCTATCAGCCCCAGCATTTT. It encodes CASTRAGGLPYQPQHF. Complete variable domain (other parts from reference TRBV2 and TRBJ1-5): EPEVTQTPSHQVTQMGQEVILRCVPISNHLYFYWYRQILGQKVEFLVSFYNNEISEKSEIFDDQFSVERPDGSNFTLKIRSTKLEDSAMYFCASTRAGGLPYQPQHFGDGTRLSIL.

In DNA, the CDR3 is TGTGCCACCAGTGACCCGGGTGGCTTCACAGATACGCAGTATTTT. It yields the protein CATSDPGGFTDTQYF. This chain connects TRBV24-1 to TRBJ2-3; no clear D. The CDR3 has 15 amino acids. Germline V gene data show CDR1 as KGHDR and CDR2 as SFDVKD. Trimming left V 4 bases short and J 2 bases short, with 12 bases between.

This chain joins TRBV19 and TRBJ1-1; D may be TRBD1 (5 bases). The CDR3 spans 17 residues. Germline V gene lookup returns CDR1 LNHDA and CDR2 SQIVND (reference sequence). Trimming cost V 6 bases and J 0 bases, with 20 bases left between them. CDR3 residues: CASSHTGHMLMNTEAFF. In nucleotides, the CDR3 is TGTGCCAGTAGCCATACTGGACATATGCTTATGAACACTGAAGCTTTCTTT.

This chain connects TRBV28 to TRBJ2-7, with 8 bases lining up with TRBD2. The CDR3 has 14 amino acids. Germline V lookup: CDR1 MDHEN, CDR2 SYDVKM. V was clipped by 1 base and J by 9 bases; unmatched bases: 8. The chain's CDR3 is CASSLSREGNGQYF. The CDR3 DNA sequence: TGTGCCAGCAGTTTATCTCGGGAGGGGAACGGGCAGTACTTC.

The rearrangement uses TRBV5-1 and TRBJ1-1; 11 positions match TRBD1. The germline V gene encodes CDR1 SGHRS and CDR2 YFSETQ. The CDR3 has 15 amino acids. V trimming: 3 bases; J trimming: 6 bases; junction bases outside the gene matches: 7. The CDR3 region has the DNA TGCGCCAGCAGCTCCCCCGGACAGGGGGCCGCTGAAGCTTTCTTT. As protein: CASSSPGQGAAEAFF. Combining the CDR3 with reference TRBV5-1 and TRBJ1-1 gives the whole variable domain KAGVTQTPRYLIKTRGQQVTLSCSPISGHRSVSWYQQTPGQGLQFLFEYFSETQRNKGNFPGRFSGRQFSNSRSEMNVSTLELGDSALYLCASSSPGQGAAEAFFGQGTRLTVV.

This clone appeared a single time. V gene TRBV6-2 or TRBV6-3 combines with J gene TRBJ1-5; D ambiguous. Looked up from germline, CDR1 is MNHEY and CDR2 is SVGEGT. V dropped 2 bases and J dropped 6 bases, with 11 bases sitting between them. CDR3 length: 14 amino acids. In nucleotides, the CDR3 is TGTGCCAGCAGTTACGAATCTACTTCTCAGCCCCAGCATTTT. Protein: CASSYESTSQPQHF.

This clone has only one observation. The genes are TRBV5-6 and TRBJ2-2, with 8 bases aligning to TRBD1. This CDR3 spans 14 amino acids. Germline CDR1 SGHDT, CDR2 YYEEEE. Losses at the gene ends were 4 bases for V and 4 bases for J; bases not matched to a gene: 3. CDR3 DNA sequence: TGTGCCAGCAGCCTAACAGGGGGCACCGGGGAGCTGTTTTTT. Protein product: CASSLTGGTGELFF.

This chain uses TRBV5-5 with TRBJ2-7; a possible D gene is TRBD1 (6 bases). V was shortened by 2 bases and J by 1 base, with 10 bases between the two germline ends. The CDR3 spans 14 residues. Germline CDR1 and CDR2: SGHKS and YYEKEE (reference sequence). CDR3 sequence (DNA): TGTGCCAGCAGCTTATGGGGACATTCCTACGAGCAGTACTTC. Its protein is CASSLWGHSYEQYF.

The chain joins TRBV5-4 to TRBJ2-4, with 7 bases lining up with TRBD2. V lost 2 bases, J lost 6 bases, and 2 bases stayed unmatched. The CDR3 extends over 13 amino acids. CDR1 and CDR2 (germline): SGHNT, YYREEE (reference sequence). CDR3 sequence reads: CASSFRGGNIQYF. The CDR3 coding sequence is TGTGCCAGCAGCTTTCGCGGGGGAAACATTCAGTACTTC.

In the case of this clone: Other nucleotide sequences from this sample produce the same CDR3. The rearrangement links TRBV10-1 to TRBJ2-7, with D maybe TRBD1 (7 bases). Per the germline V gene, CDR1 is WNHNN and CDR2 is SYGVQD (reference sequence). The CDR3 spans 14 residues. Trimming took 2 bases from V and 2 from J, leaving 10 bases between them. This CDR3 is CASSEGGGAYEQYF. DNA of the CDR3: TGCGCCAGCAGTGAGGGAGGGGGCGCCTACGAGCAGTACTTC.

J is TRBJ1-5 and V is TRBV3-1 (or the pseudogene TRBV3-2), with TRBD1 matching 8 bases. Looked up from germline, CDR1 is LGHDT and CDR2 is YNNKEL (reference sequence). This CDR3 has 15 residues. V was pared by 0 bases and J by 6 bases, with 4 bases of the junction left unmatched. This chain's CDR3 is CASSQEGRGPQPQHF. The CDR3 DNA reads as TGTGCCAGCAGCCAAGAAGGCAGGGGGCCTCAGCCCCAGCATTTT.

The chain recombines TRBV6-5 with TRBJ1-4; 8 bases agree with TRBD1. The CDR3 spans 14 residues. Germline V gene data show CDR1 as MNHEY and CDR2 as SVGAGI. V dropped 7 bases and J dropped 6; count of bases not matched to a gene: 7. DNA for the CDR3: TGTGCCAGCACTCGGACAGGGAATCATGAAAAACTGTTTTTT. This gives the protein CASTRTGNHEKLFF.